This T cell receptor beta chain was retrieved from a study of CD8+ T cells in alopecia areata (dated by TCRdb to 2016 to 2019). Regarding the complete study: The treated patients, all with moderate-to-severe alopecia areata, were enrolled in an open-label pilot trial of oral tofacitinib given at 5 to 10 mg twice daily. The study used high-throughput TCRbeta sequencing to examine T cell clonal expansion in alopecia areata, in both the C3H/HeJ mouse model and human patients. RNA was extracted with the PAXgene miRNA kit for fixed scalp, the miRNeasy kit for PBMCs, and the RNeasy kit for mouse skin. Tofacitinib was given for 6 to 18 months, followed by 6 months of follow-up off drug to assess delayed response and recurrence. TCRbeta CDR3 regions were amplified by immunoSEQ multiplex PCR using 35 Vbeta forward and 13 Jbeta reverse primers. For the treated patients, the SALT score, which quantifies what percentage of scalp surface area is affected, served as the measure of disease severity. In humans, TCRbeta sequencing was performed on scalp tissue and on sorted CD4+ and CD8+ peripheral blood T cells from healthy controls and from patients with patchy or totalis/universalis alopecia areata. Tofacitinib-treated patients had biopsies at baseline and at 4 and 24 weeks of treatment, with a later scalp biopsy in several patients. Scalp clonality was compared among normal scalp (n=4), patchy alopecia areata scalp (n=8), and alopecia totalis/universalis scalp (n=8). What the work shows at the level of the full study, not this receptor alone: Compared with mice, TCR sequences shared between patients were less clear, possibly partly because of HLA diversity across the patient population. Lesional scalp, especially in alopecia totalis/universalis, showed higher clonality and more expanded CD8+ clones than normal scalp, suggesting antigenic drive. Unlike mouse skin, which is dominated by gammadelta T cells, normal human skin has resident alphabeta T cells that are also sequenced, and this complicates analysis of the scalp TCR repertoire. Many expanded lesional clones were found to persist in scalp and blood during tofacitinib treatment, and relapse after treatment cessation may be partly explained by this persistence. The treated cohort was small, with a single nonresponder, so links between baseline CD8+ expansion and response need larger studies. Tofacitinib significantly decreased scalp clonality and the number of expanded CD8+ clones among the top 100 scalp clones.

With respect to this clone: It has no known antigen specificity. No base-level quality is on record; no much larger clone is a single base apart. Other nucleotide sequences in the sample specify the same CDR3.

Per the publication, the time point label means: about 5 months on oral tofacitinib. In the paper's terms, the treatment or condition label means: oral pan-JAK inhibitor, 5-10 mg twice daily. Lesional scalp punch biopsies and peripheral blood were collected from alopecia areata patients. PBMCs were separated by density centrifugation and stained for CD3, CD4 and CD8, after which CD4+ and CD8+ T cells were sorted on a FACSAria. The library was produced with the immunoSEQ multiplex PCR assay. RNA was extracted from all samples and reverse transcribed into cDNA, which served as template for TCR sequencing. First-strand cDNA was synthesized with SuperScript III using a 2:1 mix of oligo-dT and random hexamers. Amplification bias was assessed with a synthetic immune receptor repertoire, and residual bias was removed computationally. The paper's processing steps were these. Raw reads were preprocessed to remove errors, and CDR3 was defined by IMGT conventions from the conserved cysteine to phenylalanine. Clonality was computed by normalizing Shannon entropy by log2 of the number of productive unique TCRs and subtracting the result from 1. CD4 or CD8 identity of scalp clones was inferred by cross-referencing scalp TCRbeta sequences with sorted blood CD4 and CD8 repertoires. Not all clones reach the TCRdb copy of this immuneACCESS table, which keeps in-frame sequences only. Checked studies attribute under half of the gap to unresolved V genes and leave the rest unexplained. V, J and clone size are those of that table, while D and trimming were read from the DNA. A total of 200,000 or so clones appear in this sample, nearly 60% of them only once. 5.5% of the sample goes to the ten largest clones.

The V and J ends are trimmed by 7 bases and 0 bases, leaving 3 bases between them. From the cysteine through the phenylalanine, the CDR3 covers 10 amino acids. Only CDR3 DNA remains: 30 bases, in frame from the first base. CDR1 and CDR2, per the germline V gene, are SQVTM and ANQGSEA. The receptor chain draws on TRBV29-1 and TRBJ1-1; the D segment cannot be called with confidence. Here the sequenced sample was CD4+ T cells sorted from blood, taken at week 24, from a patient treated with tofacitinib. This clonotype was sampled from a human donor with alopecia areata. At the DNA level, the sequence is TGCAGCGGTTTGAACACTGAAGCTTTCTTT. This yields the protein CSGLNTEAFF. The reference TRBV29-1 and TRBJ1-1 proteins fill in what lies around the CDR3, so the full variable domain reads SAVISQKPSRDICQRGTSLTIQCQVDSQVTMMFWYRQQPGQSLTLIATANQGSEATYESGFVIDKFPISRPNLTFSTLTVSNMSPEDSSIYLCSGLNTEAFFGQGTRLTVV.